The source of this T cell receptor (beta chain) is a study of blood T cell repertoires in COVID-19. Turning to the study itself: Sites in the United States, Italy and Spain provided acute and convalescent COVID-19 samples. Sources were T cells, B-cell-depleted T cells, or PBMCs; the material itself was cDNA or gDNA.

Original methodology: Estimation of nucleated cell counts relied on the amplification of reference gene primers. Using immunoSEQ multiplex PCR, the repertoire was profiled, and TCRdb retains in-frame clones only, with some absent. Clone size and the V and J calls come from that table; the DNA yielded D and trimming. The sample records about 300,000 clones, more than 75% being singletons. Germline CDR1 reads KGHDR; CDR2 reads SFDVKD. The CDR3 runs to 14 residues. V shed 7 bases and J shed 4 bases, with 13 bases lying between them. This chain links TRBV24-1 with TRBJ2-4; D perhaps matches TRBD1 (5 bases). Sample: peripheral blood. This TCR came from a woman aged 45 to 65 with acute or convalescent COVID-19. The DNA of the CDR3 is TGTGCCACCAGCGAGACAGCGTCAAAAAACATTCAGTACTTC. Translation gives CATSETASKNIQYF.